The 16 T cell receptor beta chains reported below all come from one sample, sequenced in a study of T-cell memory formation after mild COVID-19. In TCRdb, the 5' RACE reads were re-called with MiXCR into one record per CDR3 protein. The sample carries under 300,000 distinct CDR3 sequences, more than 8% recorded once. What was sequenced was PBMCs or a T cell subset sorted from them (not recorded which). The receptors shown here come from a man aged 18 to 30 who had mild COVID-19 (a few samples of this study predate the infection). Cell type and time point are not known.

This clonotype was found a few times. J is TRBJ1-2 and V is TRBV28; 7 bases map to TRBD1. Trimming at V came to 6 bases and at J to 4 bases, leaving 5 bases not matched to a gene. CDR1 and CDR2 from the germline V gene are MDHEN and SYDVKM. The CDR3 covers 13 residues. CDR3 DNA: TGTGCCAGCAGGCCGGGACAGACCTATGGCTACACCTTC. It yields the protein CASRPGQTYGYTF.

This chain's CDR3 is CATSRGLDPPGALHF. The CDR3 nucleotides read TGTGCCACCAGCAGAGGGTTGGACCCGCCGGGAGCCCTCCACTTT. The chain links TRBV15 to TRBJ1-6; D unresolved. CDR1 and CDR2 (germline): LNHNV, YYDKDF (reference sequence). V lost 1 base and J lost 14, with 18 bases in between. The CDR3 has 15 residues.

The chain joins TRBV29-1 to TRBJ2-3; 12 positions match TRBD2. Germline V gene sequence: CDR1 SQVTM, CDR2 ANQGSEA. The CDR3 sequence is 16 residues long. J was trimmed by 2 bases and V by 2 bases; bases with no gene match: 5. The CDR3 loop reads CSVESLAGGPTDTQYF. As DNA, the CDR3 is TGCAGCGTTGAATCCCTAGCGGGGGGGCCCACAGATACGCAGTATTTT.

Comment on this clonotype: Here the CDR3 omits its conserved ending phenylalanine or tryptophan, so a read error is the likely source. The chain links TRBV11-2 to TRBJ2-5; 8 bases are a match to TRBD2. CDR3 length equals 11 residues. Germline V CDR1 and CDR2: SGHAT, FQNNGV. V was pared by 5 bases and J by 10 bases, with 3 bases of the junction left unmatched. The CDR3 here is CASSLGGDQYI. In DNA form, the CDR3 reads TGTGCCAGCAGCCTCGGGGGGGACCAGTACATC.

The chain joins TRBV28 to TRBJ2-1; 12 positions match TRBD2. The CDR3 covers 15 residues. Germline V gives CDR1 MDHEN, CDR2 SYDVKM. Trimming removed 5 bases from V and 5 bases from J; junction bases left unmatched: 4. In nucleotides, the CDR3 is TGTGCCAGCAGTCTAGCGGGGGGGCTCAACAATGAGCAGTTCTTC. Translation gives CASSLAGGLNNEQFF.

This clonotype was seen more than once but under ten times. The chain links TRBV3-1 to TRBJ2-7, with TRBD2 as a possible D gene (8 bases). Germline V gene lookup returns CDR1 LGHDT and CDR2 YNNKEL (reference sequence). The CDR3 extends over 14 amino acids. V gave up 11 bases and J gave up 4 bases, with 21 bases separating them. The CDR3 nucleotides read TGTGCCGCCGCGGGAGGAGGGGGCGAGTACGAGCAGTACTTC. Its translation: CAAAGGGGEYEQYF.

V gene TRBV18 combines with J gene TRBJ1-3, with a tentative D call TRBD1 (5 bases). The ends were cut back, 0 bases at V and 5 bases at J, with 8 bases in the middle. The germline gives CDR1 KGHSH, CDR2 LQKENI. This CDR3 has 14 amino acids. The CDR3 DNA reads TGTGCCAGCTCACCACCGGGGCAAAGAAACACCATATATTTT. It encodes CASSPPGQRNTIYF.

The rearrangement uses TRBV11-2 and TRBJ2-3; the D call may be TRBD1 or TRBD2 (5 bases each). Germline lookup yields CDR1 SGHAT and CDR2 FQNNGV. This CDR3 has 14 amino acids. Trimming pared 2 bases from V and 6 bases from J, leaving 12 bases between. CDR3 coding DNA: TGTGCCAGCAGCTTACGGGACCCCGGGGATACGCAGTATTTT. Translated: CASSLRDPGDTQYF.

There are many counts of this clonotype. The gene calls are TRBV4-3 and TRBJ2-5; D perhaps matches TRBD2 (7 bases). The CDR3 is 17 amino acids. The V and J ends lost 4 bases and 4 bases respectively, with 22 bases between them. Germline CDR1 is LGHNA and CDR2 is YSLEER. As DNA, the CDR3 is TGCGCCAGCAGCCTAAGGCCTGGGGGGGGCGGAGGAGAGACCCAGTACTTC. Residues: CASSLRPGGGGGETQYF.

This clonotype was observed a handful of times. The chain combines TRBV12-5 with TRBJ2-5; D ambiguous. This CDR3 spans 13 amino acids. Germline V CDR1 and CDR2: LGHNT, FRNRAP. V was trimmed by 4 bases and J by 2 bases, leaving 8 bases between them. CDR3 coding DNA: TGTGCTAGTGGTTCTGAGTGGCAAGAGACCCAGTACTTC. Translating it yields CASGSEWQETQYF.

This clonotype was seen ten or more times. The V gene is TRBV24-1, the J gene TRBJ2-1, with 11 positions matching TRBD2. V lost 3 bases, J lost 8 bases, and 5 bases stayed unmatched. CDR1 and CDR2 from the germline V gene are KGHDR and SFDVKD. The CDR3 has 15 residues. The CDR3 is CATSDTSGGWDEQFF. The DNA of the CDR3 is TGTGCCACCAGTGATACTAGCGGGGGATGGGATGAGCAGTTCTTC.

Concerning this clonotype: This may arise from a read error, as a much more abundant clone is one base away. The chain recombines TRBV5-5 with TRBJ2-1, with 9 nucleotides matching TRBD1. The germline V gene encodes CDR1 SGHKS and CDR2 YYEKEE (reference sequence). V lost 2 bases, J lost 8 bases, and 8 bases stayed unmatched. The CDR3 has 15 residues. This CDR3 reads CASSLRQGVTDEQFF. The CDR3 DNA sequence: TGTGCCAGCAGCTTACGACAGGGGGTGACCGATGAGCAGTTCTTC.

V is TRBV4-1 and J is TRBJ1-1; unclear D gene. Germline V gene data show CDR1 as MGHRA and CDR2 as YSYEKL. Trimming left V 0 bases short and J 11 bases short, with 7 bases between. The CDR3 is 11 residues long. In DNA, the CDR3 is TGCGCCAGCAGCCAAGATAGGGCCGCTTTCTTT. This encodes CASSQDRAAFF.

This clonotype was found a few times. CDR3: CASSGGSSYNEQFF. Here the CDR3 DNA reads TGTGCCAGCAGCGGCGGGAGCTCCTACAATGAGCAGTTCTTC. This chain joins TRBV11-3 and TRBJ2-1, with 7 bases matching TRBD2. Germline trimming cut 5 bases from V and 0 bases from J; bases unmatched to any gene: 1. The CDR3 covers 14 residues. In germline, CDR1 is SGHNT, CDR2 YENEEA.

The table lists this clonotype with a few counts. This chain joins TRBV3-1 and TRBJ1-2; D gene unclear. Germline CDR1 LGHDT, CDR2 YNNKEL (reference sequence). V was cut by 1 base and J by 7 bases, with 16 bases left in between. The CDR3 runs 15 residues. The CDR3 loop reads CASSQGPDGGSGYTF. In DNA form, the CDR3 reads TGTGCCAGCAGCCAAGGCCCTGACGGAGGGTCTGGCTACACCTTC.

This clonotype was found a few times. This chain connects TRBV20-1 to TRBJ2-1; 12 nucleotides agree with TRBD1. V shed 6 bases and J 9 bases; nucleotides not matched to a gene: 6. Germline CDR1 reads DFQATT; CDR2 reads SNEGSKA (reference sequence). This CDR3 region has 13 residues. The CDR3 nucleotides read TGCAGTGCGGGGACAGGGGGCCGGTCTGAGCAGTTCTTC. Amino acids: CSAGTGGRSEQFF.